The rows below give T cell receptor beta chains drawn from one sample of a study of regulatory T cells in long-lasting Graves disease. Using its own MiXCR run on the multiplex PCR reads, TCRdb lists one record per CDR3 protein. The data hold 580,000 or so distinct CDR3 sequences, with 15% to 20% observed a single time. These same data were also listed under a study on T cells in Graves' hyperthyroidism and ophthalmopathy.

The material was peripheral blood mononuclear cells (PBMCs), obtained at new diagnosis, from a patient treated with antithyroid drugs. These receptors were obtained from a young man with Graves disease. CDR3s include the opening cysteine and the closing phenylalanine or tryptophan. D genes are given only for firm matches. Clone size, where shown, is once, few, many, or a class for clones that have expanded.

cdr3_nt: TGCGCCAGCAGCTTGACGGATCCCTCTCCCCATGAGCAGTTCTTC; cdr3_aa: CASSLTDPSPHEQFF; v_call: TRBV5-1; clone_size: -; j_call: TRBJ2-1; d_call: -
cdr3_nt: TGTGCCTGGAGCGAGGGCGGGAGGGGTGAGCAGTTCTTC; cdr3_aa: CAWSEGGRGEQFF; v_call: TRBV30; clone_size: -; j_call: TRBJ2-1; d_call: TRBD2
cdr3_nt: TGTGCCACCAGCAGGCAGGGTACTGAAGCTTTCTTT; cdr3_aa: CATSRQGTEAFF; v_call: TRBV15; clone_size: many; j_call: TRBJ1-1; d_call: -
cdr3_nt: TGTGCCTGGACCCGTAACAATGAGCAGTTCTTC; cdr3_aa: CAWTRNNEQFF; v_call: TRBV30; clone_size: -; j_call: TRBJ2-1; d_call: -
cdr3_nt: TGTGCCAGCAGCTTTTACCGAGACAGGGGAAAGAATGAGCAGTTCTTC; cdr3_aa: CASSFYRDRGKNEQFF; v_call: TRBV7-8; clone_size: -; j_call: TRBJ2-1; d_call: TRBD1
cdr3_nt: TGTGCCAGCAGTGAAAGGTCTAAGGATGAAGCTTTCTTT; cdr3_aa: CASSERSKDEAFF; v_call: TRBV6-1; clone_size: few; j_call: TRBJ1-1; d_call: -
cdr3_nt: TGCAGCGTTGTCGGGGAGGGGGACAGGGATGTTCGCGAGCAGTACTTC; cdr3_aa: CSVVGEGDRDVREQYF; v_call: TRBV29-1; clone_size: few; j_call: TRBJ2-7; d_call: TRBD1
cdr3_nt: TGTGCCAGCAGCGCAACTAGCGGGGCCTGGAATGAGCAGTTCTTC; cdr3_aa: CASSATSGAWNEQFF; v_call: TRBV13; clone_size: -; j_call: TRBJ2-1; d_call: TRBD2
cdr3_nt: TGTGCCAGCAGCCAAGGGGTGCTCAGGGACTCATCCTACGAGCAGTACTTC; cdr3_aa: CASSQGVLRDSSYEQYF; v_call: TRBV3-1; clone_size: few; j_call: TRBJ2-7; d_call: -
cdr3_nt: TGTGCCAGCTCACACTCGGACAGCATAGGGAACTATGGCTACACCTTC; cdr3_aa: CASSHSDSIGNYGYTF; v_call: TRBV18; clone_size: -; j_call: TRBJ1-2; d_call: -
cdr3_nt: TGTGCCAGCAGCGGGGGGACAGGGGGGTTCGGGCAGCCCCAGCATTTT; cdr3_aa: CASSGGTGGFGQPQHF; v_call: TRBV5-5; clone_size: few; j_call: TRBJ1-5; d_call: TRBD1
cdr3_nt: TGTGCCAGCAGCCCTACTGAGACTAGCAGTTACAATGAGCAGTTCTTC; cdr3_aa: CASSPTETSSYNEQFF; v_call: TRBV7-3; clone_size: few; j_call: TRBJ2-1; d_call: TRBD2
cdr3_nt: TGTGCCAGCTCCCCCGCTGCCTCCTACGAGCAGTACTTC; cdr3_aa: CASSPAASYEQYF; v_call: TRBV2; clone_size: few; j_call: TRBJ2-7; d_call: -
cdr3_nt: TGCAGTGCGGGCCGAACAACACTGGTCTATGAGCAGTTCTTC; cdr3_aa: CSAGRTTLVYEQFF; v_call: TRBV20-1; clone_size: many; j_call: TRBJ2-1; d_call: -
cdr3_nt: TGTGCCAGCTCACCACCGGTTGCGGTTAGCTCTGGAAACACCATATATTTT; cdr3_aa: CASSPPVAVSSGNTIYF; v_call: TRBV18; clone_size: -; j_call: TRBJ1-3; d_call: -
cdr3_nt: TGCAGTGCTAGACGGCGGGACAGGGCTTCTGGGGCCAACGTCCTGACTTTC; cdr3_aa: CSARRRDRASGANVLTF; v_call: TRBV20-1; clone_size: -; j_call: TRBJ2-6; d_call: TRBD1
cdr3_nt: TGTGCCAGTAGTATAAGACAGAACACTGAAGCTTTCTTT; cdr3_aa: CASSIRQNTEAFF; v_call: TRBV19; clone_size: -; j_call: TRBJ1-1; d_call: -
cdr3_nt: TGCGCCAGCAGCTGGGACAGGGATACTGAAGCTTTCTTT; cdr3_aa: CASSWDRDTEAFF; v_call: TRBV5-1; clone_size: many; j_call: TRBJ1-1; d_call: TRBD1
cdr3_nt: TGTGCCAGCAGTTTATTTGGCCAGAGCGTGTCTTTCTTT; cdr3_aa: CASSLFGQSVSFF; v_call: TRBV27; clone_size: many; j_call: TRBJ1-1; d_call: -
cdr3_nt: TGTGCCAGCAGACCCTCGACTGGGGGCAATCAGCCCCAGCATTTT; cdr3_aa: CASRPSTGGNQPQHF; v_call: TRBV6-1; clone_size: -; j_call: TRBJ1-5; d_call: -
cdr3_nt: TGCGCCAGCAGCTTGGACGGCGGCTTCAGGCAGCCCCAGCATTTT; cdr3_aa: CASSLDGGFRQPQHF; v_call: TRBV5-1; clone_size: -; j_call: TRBJ1-5; d_call: -
cdr3_nt: TGTGCCAGCAGTGAAGGAGGGGCTCACTATGGCTACACCTTC; cdr3_aa: CASSEGGAHYGYTF; v_call: TRBV2; clone_size: few; j_call: TRBJ1-2; d_call: -
cdr3_nt: TGTGCCAGCAGCCCGAACCCTGACAGGGGCCTGGGCTACACCTTC; cdr3_aa: CASSPNPDRGLGYTF; v_call: TRBV7-9; clone_size: -; j_call: TRBJ1-2; d_call: TRBD1
cdr3_nt: TGTGCCAGCAGCCCCGGTGTGGGGGGGGCCTACAATGAGCAGTTCTTC; cdr3_aa: CASSPGVGGAYNEQFF; v_call: TRBV11-2; clone_size: many; j_call: TRBJ2-1; d_call: TRBD2
cdr3_nt: TGCAGTGCTAGACCCGGGACAGGGGGCGGTTATACGCAGTATTTT; cdr3_aa: CSARPGTGGGYTQYF; v_call: TRBV20-1; clone_size: many; j_call: TRBJ2-3; d_call: TRBD1
cdr3_nt: TGTGCCAGCAGCGTAGAGCCCCGGTCGGGGAGAATACGGAACAATGAGCAGTTCTTC; cdr3_aa: CASSVEPRSGRIRNNEQFF; v_call: TRBV9; clone_size: few; j_call: TRBJ2-1; d_call: -
cdr3_nt: TGTGCCAGTAGTGCAGGACAGGGTCGTAGTCTCCAAGAGACCCAGTACTTC; cdr3_aa: CASSAGQGRSLQETQYF; v_call: TRBV19; clone_size: -; j_call: TRBJ2-5; d_call: TRBD1
cdr3_nt: TGTGCCAGCAGCCAGGGGACCCATCAGCCCCAGCATTTT; cdr3_aa: CASSQGTHQPQHF; v_call: TRBV3-1; clone_size: many; j_call: TRBJ1-5; d_call: -